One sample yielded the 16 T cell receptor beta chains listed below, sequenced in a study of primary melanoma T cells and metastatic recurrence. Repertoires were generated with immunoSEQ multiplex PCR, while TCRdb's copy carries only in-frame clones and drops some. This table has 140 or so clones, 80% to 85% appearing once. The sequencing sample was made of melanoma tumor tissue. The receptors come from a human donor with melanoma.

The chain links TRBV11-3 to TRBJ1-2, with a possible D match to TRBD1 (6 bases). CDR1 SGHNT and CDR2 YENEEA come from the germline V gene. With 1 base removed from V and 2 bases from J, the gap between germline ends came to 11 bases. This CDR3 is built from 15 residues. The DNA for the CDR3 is TGTGCCAGCAGCTTAGGGGGGGCGTTGAACTATGGCTACACCTTC. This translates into CASSLGGALNYGYTF.

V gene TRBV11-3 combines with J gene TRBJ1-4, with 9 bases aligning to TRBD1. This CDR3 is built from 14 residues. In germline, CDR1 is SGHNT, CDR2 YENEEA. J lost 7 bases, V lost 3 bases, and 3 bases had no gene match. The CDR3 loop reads CASSLGQGGEKLFF. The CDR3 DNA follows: TGTGCCAGCAGCTTGGGACAGGGTGGTGAAAAACTGTTTTTT.

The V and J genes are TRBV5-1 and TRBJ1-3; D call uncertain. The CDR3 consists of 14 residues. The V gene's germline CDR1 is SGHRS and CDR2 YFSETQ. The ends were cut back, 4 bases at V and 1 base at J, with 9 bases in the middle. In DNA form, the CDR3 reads TGCGCCAGCAGCGGCACAGCATCTGGAAACACCATATATTTT. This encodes CASSGTASGNTIYF. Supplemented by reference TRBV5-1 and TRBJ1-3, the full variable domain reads KAGVTQTPRYLIKTRGQQVTLSCSPISGHRSVSWYQQTPGQGLQFLFEYFSETQRNKGNFPGRFSGRQFSNSRSEMNVSTLELGDSALYLCASSGTASGNTIYFGEGSWLTVV.

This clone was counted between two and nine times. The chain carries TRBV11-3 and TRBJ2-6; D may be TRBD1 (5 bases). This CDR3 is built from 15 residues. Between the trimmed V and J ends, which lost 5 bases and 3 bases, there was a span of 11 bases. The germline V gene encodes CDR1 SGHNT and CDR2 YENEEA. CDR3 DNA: TGTGCCAGCAGCCCAAGGGGTCTTGGGGCCAACGTCCTGACTTTC. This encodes CASSPRGLGANVLTF.

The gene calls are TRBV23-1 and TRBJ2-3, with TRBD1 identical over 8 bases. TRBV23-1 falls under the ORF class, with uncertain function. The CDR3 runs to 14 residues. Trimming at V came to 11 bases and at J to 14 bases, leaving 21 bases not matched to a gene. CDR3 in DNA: TGCGCCGGCGGACAGGGCCCAGAGGACAGATTGCGGTATTTT. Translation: CAGGQGPEDRLRYF.

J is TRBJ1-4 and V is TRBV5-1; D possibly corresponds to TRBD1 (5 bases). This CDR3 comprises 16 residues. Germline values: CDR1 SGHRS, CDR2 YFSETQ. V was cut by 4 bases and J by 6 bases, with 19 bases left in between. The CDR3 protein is CASSRAGLRWDEKLFF. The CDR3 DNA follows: TGCGCCAGCAGCCGAGCGGGGCTCCGGTGGGATGAAAAACTGTTTTTT.

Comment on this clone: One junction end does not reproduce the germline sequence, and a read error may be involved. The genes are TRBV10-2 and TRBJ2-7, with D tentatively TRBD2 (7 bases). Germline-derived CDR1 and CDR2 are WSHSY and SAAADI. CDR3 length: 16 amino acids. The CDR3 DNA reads TGCGCCAGCAGACCGGGGGGAGTCAGGGGCTCCCACGAGCAGTACTTC. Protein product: CASRPGGVRGSHEQYF.

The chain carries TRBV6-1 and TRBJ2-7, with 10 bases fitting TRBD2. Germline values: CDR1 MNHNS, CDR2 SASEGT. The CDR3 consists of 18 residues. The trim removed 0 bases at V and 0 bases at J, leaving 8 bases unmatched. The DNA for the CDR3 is TGTGCCAGCAGTGAAGCTCGACTAGCGGGCCAGAACTCCTACGAGCAGTACTTC. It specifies CASSEARLAGQNSYEQYF.

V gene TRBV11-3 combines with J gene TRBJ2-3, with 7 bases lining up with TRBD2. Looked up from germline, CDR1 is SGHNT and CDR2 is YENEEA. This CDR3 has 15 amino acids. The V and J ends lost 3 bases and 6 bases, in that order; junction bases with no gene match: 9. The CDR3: CASSLRRELGDTQYF. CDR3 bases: TGTGCCAGCAGCTTGCGGCGGGAGCTGGGTGATACGCAGTATTTT.

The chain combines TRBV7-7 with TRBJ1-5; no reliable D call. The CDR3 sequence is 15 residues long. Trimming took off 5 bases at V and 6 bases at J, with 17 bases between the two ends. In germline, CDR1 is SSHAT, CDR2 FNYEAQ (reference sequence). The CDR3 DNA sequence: TGTGCCAGCAGCCTATTGATGGGCAGCGCTCAGCCCCAGCATTTT. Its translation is CASSLLMGSAQPQHF.

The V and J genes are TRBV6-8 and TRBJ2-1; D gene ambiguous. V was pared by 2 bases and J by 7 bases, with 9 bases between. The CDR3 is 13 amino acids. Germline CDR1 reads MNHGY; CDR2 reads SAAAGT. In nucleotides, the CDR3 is TGTGCCAGCAGTTACGGAGAAGGGAATGAGCAGTTCTTC. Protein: CASSYGEGNEQFF.

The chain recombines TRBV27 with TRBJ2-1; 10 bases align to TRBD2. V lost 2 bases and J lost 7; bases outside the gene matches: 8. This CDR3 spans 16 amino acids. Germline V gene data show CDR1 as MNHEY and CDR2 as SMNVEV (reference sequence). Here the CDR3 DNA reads TGTGCCAGCAGTTTACTGTCTAGCGGGAGTGGAAATGAGCAGTTCTTC. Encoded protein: CASSLLSSGSGNEQFF.

For the CDR3, the DNA is TGCAGCGTTGAAAACCGACAAAACACTGAAGCTTTCTTT. It encodes CSVENRQNTEAFF. The V and J genes are TRBV29-1 and TRBJ1-1; D gene uncertain. Germline CDR1 reads SQVTM; CDR2 reads ANQGSEA. CDR3 size: 13 residues. Trimming removed 2 bases at V and 2 bases at J, with 9 bases between. Drawing the rest from reference TRBV29-1 and TRBJ1-1, the complete variable domain is SAVISQKPSRDICQRGTSLTIQCQVDSQVTMMFWYRQQPGQSLTLIATANQGSEATYESGFVIDKFPISRPNLTFSTLTVSNMSPEDSSIYLCSVENRQNTEAFFGQGTRLTVV.

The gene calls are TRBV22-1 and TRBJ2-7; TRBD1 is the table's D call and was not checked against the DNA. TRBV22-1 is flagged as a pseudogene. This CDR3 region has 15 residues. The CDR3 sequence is CASSTSGTGPYEQYF. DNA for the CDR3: TGTGCCAGCAGTACCTCCGGGACAGGCCCTTACGAGCAGTACTTC.

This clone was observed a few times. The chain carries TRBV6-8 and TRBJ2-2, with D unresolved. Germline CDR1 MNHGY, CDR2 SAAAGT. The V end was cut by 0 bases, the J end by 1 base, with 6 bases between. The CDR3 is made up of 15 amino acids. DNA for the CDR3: TGTGCCAGCAGTTACTCTACCAGGAACACCGGGGAGCTGTTTTTT. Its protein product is CASSYSTRNTGELFF.

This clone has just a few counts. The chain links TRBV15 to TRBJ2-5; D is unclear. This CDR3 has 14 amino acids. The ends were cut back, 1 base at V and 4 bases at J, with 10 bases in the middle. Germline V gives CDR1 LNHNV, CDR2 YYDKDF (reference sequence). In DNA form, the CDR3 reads TGTGCCACCAGCAGAGCTCAGATGGGAGAGACCCAGTACTTC. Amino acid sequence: CATSRAQMGETQYF.